A selection of T cell receptor beta chains follows, all from one sample in a study of T-cell reconstitution after alpha-beta-depleted transplantation in children. Using its own MiXCR run on the PCR reads, TCRdb lists one record per CDR3 protein. The table includes approximately 390,000 distinct CDR3 sequences, 11% detected once. This specimen consisted of PBMCs from the stem cell graft donor, obtained from the stem cell graft. The receptors were sampled from a human donor who donated a stem cell graft to a child with acute myeloid leukemia. The CDR3 runs from the conserved cysteine through the conserved F or W. The D gene is left open where the match is weak. Some rows have no size entry. The others give once, few or many, or a class for an expanded clone.

V	size	J	D	CDR3	DNA
TRBV15	NA	TRBJ2-7	NA	CATSRDVYEQYF	TGTGCCACCAGCAGAGATGTGTACGAGCAGTACTTC
TRBV18	few	TRBJ2-6	TRBD1	CASSQNRGTGANVLTF	TGTGCCAGCTCACAGAACAGGGGGACTGGGGCCAACGTCCTGACTTTC
TRBV20-1	many	TRBJ2-5	TRBD1	CSARTGQAEETQYF	TGCAGTGCTAGGACAGGACAGGCGGAAGAGACCCAGTACTTC
TRBV7-9	NA	TRBJ2-1	NA	CASSRESANEQFF	TGTGCCAGCAGCCGGGAATCAGCCAATGAGCAGTTCTTC
TRBV7-9	few	TRBJ2-5	TRBD1	CASSPTGVRVHQETQYF	TGTGCCAGCAGCCCCACAGGGGTAAGGGTGCACCAAGAGACCCAGTACTTC
TRBV7-3	NA	TRBJ2-5	NA	CASSPREGAGETQYF	TGTGCCAGCAGCCCCCGGGAGGGGGCGGGAGAGACCCAGTACTTC
TRBV20-1	many	TRBJ2-7	TRBD2	CSARAGREWYEQYF	TGCAGTGCTAGAGCAGGGCGGGAGTGGTACGAGCAGTACTTC
TRBV20-1	few	TRBJ2-2	TRBD2	CSAPTSSNTGELFF	TGCAGTGCTCCGACTAGCAGCAACACCGGGGAGCTGTTTTTT
TRBV25-1	NA	TRBJ2-4	TRBD1	CASSEVGAGGNIQYF	TGTGCCAGCAGTGAAGTTGGGGCAGGGGGAAACATTCAGTACTTC
TRBV20-1	many	TRBJ2-7	TRBD1	CSARPQTGAYEQYF	TGCAGTGCTAGACCTCAAACAGGGGCCTACGAGCAGTACTTC
TRBV7-2	NA	TRBJ2-4	NA	CASRTGGGDIQYF	TGTGCCAGCAGAACCGGGGGAGGTGACATTCAGTACTTC
TRBV5-8	few	TRBJ2-1	TRBD1	CASSGPTGMVGYNEQFF	TGTGCCAGCAGCGGCCCGACAGGGATGGTGGGGTACAATGAGCAGTTCTTC
TRBV5-1	NA	TRBJ2-3	NA	CASSPTGAAGRDGQYF	TGCGCCAGCAGCCCCACAGGGGCGGCCGGGAGGGACGGGCAGTATTTT
TRBV7-6	few	TRBJ2-2	NA	CASSSVGGYTGELFF	TGTGCCAGCAGCTCAGTTGGGGGGTACACCGGGGAGCTGTTTTTT
TRBV5-1	few	TRBJ1-6	NA	CASSLDDSYNSPLHF	TGCGCCAGCAGCTTGGACGACTCCTATAATTCACCCCTCCACTTT
TRBV13	NA	TRBJ2-3	TRBD2	CASSYQVAGSTDTQYF	TGTGCCAGCAGCTACCAGGTAGCGGGGAGCACAGATACGCAGTATTTT
TRBV24-1	few	TRBJ2-3	NA	CATSDLGIDTQYF	TGTGCCACCAGTGATCTGGGGATAGATACGCAGTATTTT
TRBV20-1	many	TRBJ2-3	NA	CSASWGPGTDTQYF	TGCAGTGCTAGTTGGGGCCCTGGCACAGATACGCAGTATTTT
TRBV12-3/TRBV12-4	NA	TRBJ2-7	NA	CASSPRPTSLEQYF	TGTGCCAGCAGTCCCCGACCGACTAGTCTCGAGCAGTACTTC
TRBV7-9	many	TRBJ2-7	NA	CASSGYRAPYEQYF	TGTGCCAGCAGCGGGTACCGGGCCCCCTACGAGCAGTACTTC
TRBV20-1	NA	TRBJ1-4	NA	CSAPLRGEKLFF	TGCAGTGCCCCCCTCCGGGGAGAAAAACTGTTTTTT
TRBV12-3/TRBV12-4	few	TRBJ1-1	NA	CASSSPPVAEAFF	TGTGCCAGCAGTTCACCACCTGTGGCTGAAGCTTTCTTT
TRBV12-3/TRBV12-4	NA	TRBJ2-4	TRBD2	CASSLSGGRLANSQYF	TGTGCCAGCAGCTTATCCGGCGGGAGATTGGCAAACAGTCAGTACTTC
TRBV6-1	NA	TRBJ2-1	TRBD1	CASRPGQGYEQFF	TGTGCCAGCAGACCCGGACAGGGGTATGAGCAGTTCTTC
TRBV30	NA	TRBJ2-2	NA	CAWDTGTGELFF	TGTGCCTGGGATACAGGGACCGGGGAGCTGTTTTTT
TRBV4-1	many	TRBJ2-7	TRBD2	CASSQDLAGVLEQYF	TGCGCCAGCAGCCAAGACCTAGCGGGAGTCCTCGAGCAGTACTTC